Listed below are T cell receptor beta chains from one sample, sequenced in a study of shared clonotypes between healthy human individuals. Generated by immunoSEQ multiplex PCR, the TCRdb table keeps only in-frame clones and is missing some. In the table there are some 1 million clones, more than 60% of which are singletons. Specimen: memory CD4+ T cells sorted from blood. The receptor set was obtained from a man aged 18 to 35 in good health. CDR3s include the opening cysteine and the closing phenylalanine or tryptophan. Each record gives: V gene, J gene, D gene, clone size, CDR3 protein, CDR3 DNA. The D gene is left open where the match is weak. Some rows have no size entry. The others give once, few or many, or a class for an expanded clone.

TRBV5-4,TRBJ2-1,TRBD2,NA,CASSHEGELAGGNEQFF,TGTGCCAGCAGCCATGAGGGTGAACTAGCGGGGGGGAATGAGCAGTTCTTC
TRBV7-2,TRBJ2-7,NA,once,CASSLHSLESTYEQYF,TGTGCCAGCAGCCTGCATAGCTTGGAGAGTACCTACGAGCAGTACTTC
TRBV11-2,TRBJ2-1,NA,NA,CASSSPLFSYNEQFF,TGTGCCAGCAGCTCCCCTCTCTTCTCCTACAATGAGCAGTTCTTC
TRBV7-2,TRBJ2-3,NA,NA,CASSRQSGASTDTQYF,TGTGCCAGCAGCCGCCAATCGGGGGCAAGCACAGATACGCAGTATTTT
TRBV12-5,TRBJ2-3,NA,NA,CASGLGLTSTDTQYF,TGTGCTAGTGGTTTGGGGTTGACTAGCACAGATACGCAGTATTTT
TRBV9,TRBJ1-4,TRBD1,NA,CASSPRGPGQDYEKLFF,TGTGCCAGCAGCCCTCGAGGCCCGGGACAGGACTATGAAAAACTGTTTTTT
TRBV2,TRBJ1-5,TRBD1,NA,CASSWDRWGFNQPQHF,TGTGCCAGCTCTTGGGACAGGTGGGGCTTCAATCAGCCCCAGCATTTT
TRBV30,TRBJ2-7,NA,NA,CAWSDRSSLRQYF,TGTGCCTGGAGTGACCGAAGTTCTCTGAGGCAGTACTTC
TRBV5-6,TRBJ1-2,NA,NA,CASSRRTSGGYTF,TGTGCCAGCAGCCGAAGGACATCGGGCGGCTACACCTTC
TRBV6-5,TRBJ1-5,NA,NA,CASSYSGFGQPQHF,TGTGCCAGCAGTTACTCAGGGTTCGGGCAGCCCCAGCATTTT
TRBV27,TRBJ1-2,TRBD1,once,CASSFGRQGAFYGYTF,TGTGCCAGCAGCTTTGGGAGACAGGGGGCTTTCTATGGCTACACCTTC
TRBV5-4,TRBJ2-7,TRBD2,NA,CASSLQSGGGPFYEQYF,TGTGCCAGCAGCCTCCAGAGTGGCGGGGGGCCATTCTACGAGCAGTACTTC
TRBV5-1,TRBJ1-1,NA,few,CASSFFIGSTEAFF,TGCGCCAGCAGCTTTTTCATCGGTAGCACTGAAGCTTTCTTT
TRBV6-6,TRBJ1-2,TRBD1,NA,CASSPQGASIGGYTF,TGTGCCAGCAGTCCTCAGGGGGCGTCGATTGGGGGCTACACCTTC
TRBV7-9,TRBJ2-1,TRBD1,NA,CASSLGGQGINEQFF,TGTGCCAGCAGCTTAGGGGGACAGGGGATCAATGAGCAGTTCTTC
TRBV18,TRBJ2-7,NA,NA,CASSADREGHF,TGTGCCAGCTCAGCCGACAGGGAGGGGCACTTC
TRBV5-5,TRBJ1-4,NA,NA,CASSPRHTNEKLFF,TGTGCCAGCTCCCCCAGGCATACTAATGAAAAACTGTTTTTT
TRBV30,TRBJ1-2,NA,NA,CAWRSPYGYGYTF,TGTGCCTGGAGAAGCCCCTATGGCTATGGCTACACCTTC
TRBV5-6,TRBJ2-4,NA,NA,CASSLQGTIQYF,TGTGCCAGCAGCTTGCAGGGAACCATTCAGTACTTC
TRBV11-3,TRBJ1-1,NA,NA,CASSMKDTEAFF,TGTGCCAGCAGCATGAAAGACACTGAAGCTTTCTTT
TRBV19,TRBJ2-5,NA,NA,CASSILPPGETQYF,TGTGCCAGTAGTATCCTCCCACCAGGCGAGACCCAGTACTTC
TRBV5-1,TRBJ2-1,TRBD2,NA,CASSLGLAGAYNEQFF,TGCGCCAGCAGCTTGGGACTAGCGGGGGCCTACAATGAGCAGTTCTTC
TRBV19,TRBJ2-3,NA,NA,CASSISPYGQYF,TGTGCCAGTAGTATCTCGCCATACGGGCAGTATTTT
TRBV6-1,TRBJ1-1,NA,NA,CASSLIQVNTEAFF,TGTGCCAGCAGCCTAATACAGGTGAACACTGAAGCTTTCTTT
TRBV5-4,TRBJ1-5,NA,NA,CASSFGTDQPQHF,TGTGCCAGCAGCTTCGGGACGGATCAGCCCCAGCATTTT
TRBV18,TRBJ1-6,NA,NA,CASAPGGGNFNSPLHF,TGTGCCAGCGCTCCAGGTGGGGGAAATTTTAATTCACCCCTCCACTTT
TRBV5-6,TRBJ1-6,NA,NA,CASSLAIGNSPLHF,TGTGCCAGCAGCTTGGCCATTGGGAATTCACCCCTCCACTTT
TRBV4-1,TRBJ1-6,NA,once,CASSQRRESPLHF,TGCGCCAGCAGCCAGAGAAGGGAATCACCCCTCCACTTT
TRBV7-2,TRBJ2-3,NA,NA,CASSLDGDRTDTQYF,TGTGCCAGCAGCTTAGACGGGGACCGCACAGATACGCAGTATTTT
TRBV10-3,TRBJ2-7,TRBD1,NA,CAISEPTGAYEQYF,TGTGCCATCAGTGAGCCGACAGGGGCCTACGAGCAGTACTTC
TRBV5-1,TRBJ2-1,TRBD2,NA,CASRFVGTRSSNEQFF,TGCGCCAGCAGATTTGTCGGGACTAGGAGTAGCAATGAGCAGTTCTTC
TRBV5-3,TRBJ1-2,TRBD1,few,CARSAAGGGYTF,TGTGCCAGAAGCGCGGCAGGGGGTGGCTACACCTTC
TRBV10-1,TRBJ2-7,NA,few,CASSAGQSYEQYF,TGCGCCAGCAGCGCGGGACAGTCCTACGAGCAGTACTTC
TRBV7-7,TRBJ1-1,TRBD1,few,CASSLQGENTEAFF,TGTGCTAGCAGCTTACAGGGGGAGAACACTGAAGCTTTCTTT
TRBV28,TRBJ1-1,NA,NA,CASSSYRSGVAFF,TGTGCCAGCAGTTCCTATCGATCAGGTGTGGCTTTCTTT
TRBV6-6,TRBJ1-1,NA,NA,CASNIGGDTEAFF,TGTGCCAGCAATATTGGAGGGGACACTGAAGCTTTCTTT
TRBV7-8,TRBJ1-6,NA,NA,CASSPTGGSYNSPLHF,TGTGCCAGCAGCCCCACGGGGGGCTCCTATAATTCACCCCTCCACTTT
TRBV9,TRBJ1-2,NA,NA,CASSVELEGLGGYTF,TGTGCCAGCAGCGTAGAGCTGGAGGGCTTGGGAGGCTACACCTTC
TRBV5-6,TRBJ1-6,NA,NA,CASSFRLPPLHF,TGTGCCAGCAGCTTCCGGCTACCGCCCCTCCACTTT
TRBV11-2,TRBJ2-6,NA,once,CASSLLWSSGANVLTF,TGTGCCAGCAGCTTACTATGGAGCTCTGGGGCCAACGTCCTGACTTTC
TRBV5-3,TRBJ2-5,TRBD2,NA,CARSLGSGAQETQYF,TGTGCCAGAAGCTTGGGTAGCGGGGCGCAAGAGACCCAGTACTTC
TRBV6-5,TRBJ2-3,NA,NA,CASSRGAPTDTQYF,TGTGCCAGCAGTCGGGGGGCCCCCACAGATACGCAGTATTTT
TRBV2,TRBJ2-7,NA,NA,CASSGQGYEQYF,TGTGCCAGCAGTGGCCAGGGTTACGAGCAGTACTTC
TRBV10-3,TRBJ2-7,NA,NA,CAISDMVDEQYF,TGTGCCATCAGTGATATGGTAGACGAGCAGTACTTC
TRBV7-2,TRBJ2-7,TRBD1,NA,CASSTPVGTGKGEQYF,TGTGCCAGCAGCACTCCTGTGGGGACAGGAAAGGGGGAGCAGTACTTC